These 32 T cell receptor beta chains came from one sample sequenced in a study of blood T cells in healthy people across ages. Sample-barcoded 5' priming and a J-beta primer mix drove a second PCR of roughly 6 to 12 cycles. TCRdb re-derived calls from the 5' RACE reads in MiXCR, one entry per CDR3 protein. The data show about a million distinct CDR3 sequences, 45% to 60% seen once. Sequenced sample: blood. Every receptor here comes from an older woman in good health.

The chain combines TRBV21-1 with TRBJ2-3. TRBV21-1 is described as a pseudogene. The CDR3 contains 15 residues. CDR3 region: CASSTRPRSTDTQYF. The CDR3 DNA follows: TGTGCCAGCAGCACCAGACCGCGGAGCACAGATACGCAGTATTTT.

The chain combines TRBV28 with TRBJ2-3; D call uncertain. Trimming removed 3 bases at V and 2 bases at J, with 6 bases between. The germline gives CDR1 MDHEN, CDR2 SYDVKM. The CDR3 spans 13 residues. The CDR3 reads CASSLPVTDTQYF. The CDR3 nucleotides are TGTGCCAGCAGTTTGCCAGTCACAGATACGCAGTATTTT.

This clonotype showed up just a few times. The J gene is TRBJ2-7, the V gene TRBV11-2; 9 nucleotides match TRBD1. In germline, CDR1 is SGHAT, CDR2 FQNNGV. This CDR3 is 14 amino acids long. The V and J ends lost 2 bases and 3 bases, in that order; junction bases with no gene match: 2. The CDR3 reads CASSLWDRDYEQYF. CDR3 DNA sequence: TGTGCCAGCAGCTTATGGGACAGGGACTACGAGCAGTACTTC.

The chain has TRBV28 and TRBJ2-3; 9 nucleotides agree with TRBD1. The V segment lost 6 bases and the J segment 1 base; nucleotides outside the gene matches: 11. Germline V gene data show CDR1 as MDHEN and CDR2 as SYDVKM. The CDR3 length is 17 residues. DNA for the CDR3: TGTGCCAGCAGGATCGGGACAGGGAAATGGGGCACAGATACGCAGTATTTT. Protein: CASRIGTGKWGTDTQYF.

The chain employs TRBV27 and TRBJ2-3; 9 bases line up with TRBD1. V was pared by 3 bases and J by 3 bases, with 7 bases of the junction left unmatched. This CDR3 is built from 16 residues. Looked up from germline, CDR1 is MNHEY and CDR2 is SMNVEV (reference sequence). CDR3 region: CASSFGPGQGTDTQYF. CDR3 coding DNA: TGTGCCAGCAGTTTCGGGCCGGGACAGGGAACAGATACGCAGTATTTT.

The rearrangement links TRBV7-3 to TRBJ2-3, with 10 bases that match TRBD2. The CDR3 has 15 residues. CDR1 is SGHTA and CDR2 is FQGTGA in the germline V gene. Losses at the gene ends were 4 bases for V and 5 bases for J; bases not matched to a gene: 6. The CDR3 here is CASSWVAGGLDTQYF. The CDR3 nucleotides read TGTGCCAGCAGCTGGGTAGCGGGGGGTTTAGATACGCAGTATTTT.

This clonotype was recorded a few times. The V gene is TRBV27, the J gene TRBJ2-1; 12 bases map to TRBD2. The CDR3 contains 16 residues. Trimming took 5 bases from V and 4 from J; bases not matched to a gene: 6. Germline lookup yields CDR1 MNHEY and CDR2 SMNVEV (reference sequence). The CDR3 loop is CASSTLTSGGYNEQFF. The CDR3 DNA follows: TGTGCCAGCAGTACGCTGACTAGCGGGGGATACAATGAGCAGTTCTTC.

The V gene is TRBV30, the J gene TRBJ1-2; D is uncertain. This CDR3 region has 11 residues. The V end lost 8 bases, the J end lost 2 bases, and 9 bases lay between the germline ends. In germline, CDR1 is GTSNPN, CDR2 SVGIG (reference sequence). CDR3 in DNA: TGTGCCACAGTCTTCAACTATGGCTACACCTTC. Its protein product is CATVFNYGYTF. Supplemented by reference TRBV30 and TRBJ1-2, the full variable domain reads SQTIHQWPATLVQPVGSPLSLECTVEGTSNPNLYWYRQAAGRGLQLLFYSVGIGQISSEVPQNLSASRPQDRQFILSSKKLLLSDSGFYLCATVFNYGYTFGSGTRLTVV.

In this sample, this clonotype turned up a few times. This chain joins TRBV3-1 and TRBJ1-2; D not resolved. CDR1 is LGHDT, CDR2 YNNKEL, per germline (reference sequence). V dropped 8 bases and J dropped 8 bases, with 15 bases sitting between them. The CDR3 loop spans 12 amino acids. The CDR3 DNA follows: TGTGCCAGCTCTCAGTCCGGGAAGGGCTACACCTTC. Residues: CASSQSGKGYTF. The whole variable domain, filled in from reference TRBV3-1 and TRBJ1-2, reads DTAVSQTPKYLVTQMGNDKSIKCEQNLGHDTMYWYKQDSKKFLKIMFSYNNKELIINETVPNRFSPKSPDKAHLNLHINSLELGDSAVYFCASSQSGKGYTFGSGTRLTVV.

CDR3 region: CATSGQAGGPYTQYF. CDR3 in DNA: TGTGCCACCAGCGGTCAAGCGGGAGGGCCGTATACGCAGTATTTT. This chain uses TRBV15 with TRBJ2-3, with 10 positions matching TRBD2. This CDR3 has 15 residues. Looked up from germline, CDR1 is LNHNV and CDR2 is YYDKDF (reference sequence). The V segment lost 5 bases and the J segment 7 bases; nucleotides outside the gene matches: 9.

The chain has TRBV27 and TRBJ2-5; D may be TRBD2 (6 bases). This CDR3 is 10 amino acids long. CDR1 is MNHEY and CDR2 is SMNVEV in the germline V gene (reference sequence). V gave up 6 bases and J gave up 11 bases, with 10 bases separating them. DNA of the CDR3: TGTGCCAGCAGAGGAGGGGAGCAGTACTTC. This sequence encodes CASRGGEQYF.

The chain has TRBV20-1 and TRBJ1-2, with 8 nucleotides matching TRBD1. There are 13 residues in the CDR3. Germline-derived CDR1 and CDR2 are DFQATT and SNEGSKA (reference sequence). V dropped 8 bases and J dropped 4; count of bases not matched to a gene: 9. DNA for the CDR3: TGCAGTCACGGACAGGGAGGGAGCTATGGCTACACCTTC. This encodes CSHGQGGSYGYTF.

This chain uses TRBV6-2 or TRBV6-3 with TRBJ2-6; D remains ambiguous. Germline CDR1 is MNHEY and CDR2 is SVGEGT. The CDR3 loop spans 15 amino acids. The germline V and J ends were trimmed by 10 bases and 1 base, with 14 bases remaining between them. CDR3 DNA: TGTGCCACCGTGTCGGGCGGATCTGGGGCCAACGTCCTGACTTTC. Encoded protein: CATVSGGSGANVLTF.

The chain combines TRBV7-9 with TRBJ1-1; D is uncertain. The CDR3 runs to 16 residues. The germline V gene encodes CDR1 SEHNR and CDR2 FQNEAQ (reference sequence). V was clipped by 1 base and J by 7 bases, with 19 bases between them. CDR3 bases: TGTGCCAGCAGCTTAGGACTAGATGGGCCCCGGTATGAAGCTTTCTTT. Translating gives CASSLGLDGPRYEAFF.

The chain joins TRBV28 to TRBJ1-5; weak D call: TRBD1 (6 bases). Germline CDR1 and CDR2: MDHEN and SYDVKM. Trimming shortened V by 7 bases and J by 6 bases, and 22 bases separated the two germline ends. The CDR3 length is 16 residues. CDR3 loop: CASTLGDIGKFQPQHF. The CDR3 DNA is TGTGCCAGCACTCTTGGGGACATCGGGAAGTTTCAGCCCCAGCATTTT.

This clonotype showed up just a few times. The chain employs TRBV7-2 and TRBJ2-5; D is undetermined. The V gene's germline CDR1 is SGHTA and CDR2 FQGNSA. V was clipped by 5 bases and J by 4 bases, with 14 bases between them. The CDR3 sequence is 14 residues long. Here the CDR3 reads CASSKRVGRETQYF. The CDR3 DNA reads TGTGCCAGCAGCAAAAGAGTCGGGCGAGAGACCCAGTACTTC.

The V gene is TRBV20-1, the J gene TRBJ2-1, with no clear D. Germline V gene sequence: CDR1 DFQATT, CDR2 SNEGSKA (reference sequence). V was clipped by 3 bases and J by 13 bases, with 13 bases between them. This CDR3 has 11 residues. The CDR3 DNA is TGCAGTGCTAGCCCAGAAGGATCCCAGTTCTTC. Its protein is CSASPEGSQFF.

This clonotype was seen more than once but under ten times. The J gene is TRBJ2-3, the V gene TRBV9; 7 bases match TRBD2. V lost 6 bases and J lost 2; bases outside the gene matches: 3. This CDR3 contains 13 residues. The germline V gene has CDR1 SGDLS and CDR2 YYNGEE. The CDR3 is CASNSGDTDTQYF. As DNA, the CDR3 is TGTGCCAGCAACAGCGGGGACACAGATACGCAGTATTTT.

The chain links TRBV20-1 to TRBJ2-7; 11 bases are shared with TRBD2. From germline, CDR1 is DFQATT and CDR2 SNEGSKA (reference sequence). CDR3 length equals 16 residues. V lost 0 bases and J lost 1; bases outside the gene matches: 5. In DNA, the CDR3 is TGCAGTGCTAGAGATGAATGGACTAGCGGGTCCTACGAGCAGTACTTC. Its translation is CSARDEWTSGSYEQYF.

This clonotype showed up just a few times. This chain links TRBV5-1 with TRBJ2-1, with D perhaps matching TRBD2 (5 bases). V gave up 0 bases and J gave up 5 bases, with 6 bases separating them. This CDR3 contains 13 residues. From germline, CDR1 is SGHRS and CDR2 YFSETQ. CDR3 sequence (DNA): TGCGCCAGCAGCTTGGGGACTCACAATGAGCAGTTCTTC. It specifies CASSLGTHNEQFF.

This clonotype was seen a few times. This chain joins TRBV28 and TRBJ2-3, with 9 bases matching TRBD2. Per the germline V gene, CDR1 is MDHEN and CDR2 is SYDVKM. The CDR3 extends over 15 amino acids. The V and J ends lost 3 bases and 7 bases, in that order; junction bases with no gene match: 8. The CDR3 protein is CASSFQTSGTYTQYF. In DNA form, the CDR3 reads TGTGCCAGCAGTTTCCAGACTAGCGGAACTTATACGCAGTATTTT.

This clonotype was counted ten times or more. This sequence joins TRBV3-1 and TRBJ2-3; D gene unclear. Trimming left V 0 bases short and J 10 bases short, with 17 bases between. The CDR3 contains 15 residues. Germline CDR1 LGHDT, CDR2 YNNKEL (reference sequence). CDR3 sequence: CASSQEDARPPPQYF. In DNA, the CDR3 is TGTGCCAGCAGCCAAGAAGATGCCCGGCCGCCTCCGCAGTATTTT.

A few counts support this clonotype. The rearrangement uses TRBV6-2 or TRBV6-3 and TRBJ2-1; no firm D call. The CDR3 is made up of 11 amino acids. CDR1 MNHEY and CDR2 SVGEGT come from the germline V gene. V was cut by 5 bases and J by 5 bases, with 4 bases left in between. The CDR3 sequence is CASSVHNEQFF. The CDR3 bases are TGTGCCAGCAGTGTACACAATGAGCAGTTCTTC.

J is TRBJ2-1 and V is TRBV25-1, with D perhaps TRBD2 (5 bases). Between the trimmed V and J ends, which lost 3 bases and 2 bases, there was a span of 14 bases. This CDR3 comprises 16 residues. Germline V gene data show CDR1 as MGHDK and CDR2 as SYGVNS. The CDR3 nucleotides read TGTGCCAGCAGTGAGTCTATCGGGGTAGCCTACAATGAGCAGTTCTTC. It specifies CASSESIGVAYNEQFF.

This chain connects TRBV4-1 to TRBJ2-7, with TRBD2 matching 9 bases. CDR3 length equals 16 residues. V dropped 2 bases and J dropped 0; count of bases not matched to a gene: 5. Germline CDR1 MGHRA, CDR2 YSYEKL. CDR3: CASSQPAGGSSYEQYF. The CDR3 DNA sequence: TGCGCCAGCAGCCAACCCGCGGGGGGGAGCTCCTACGAGCAGTACTTC.

This clonotype was detected only a few times. The rearrangement joins TRBV6-1 to TRBJ1-4, with D uncertain. CDR1 MNHNS and CDR2 SASEGT come from the germline V gene. V was trimmed by 2 bases and J by 8 bases, leaving 9 bases between them. CDR3 length: 13 residues. The CDR3 DNA is TGTGCCAGCAGTGAAAGGTCTTGGGAAAAACTGTTTTTT. This sequence encodes CASSERSWEKLFF.

The V gene is TRBV29-1, the J gene TRBJ2-3; D unresolved. Per the germline V gene, CDR1 is SQVTM and CDR2 is ANQGSEA. The V end was cut by 7 bases, the J end by 5 bases, with 13 bases between. CDR3 length equals 12 residues. The CDR3 DNA sequence: TGCAGCGCATTTGAGTATAGAGATACGCAGTATTTT. Amino acids: CSAFEYRDTQYF.

This rearrangement joins TRBV7-3 to TRBJ2-1; 9 bases align to TRBD2. The CDR3 is 14 amino acids. V shed 6 bases and J 6 bases; nucleotides not matched to a gene: 6. Looked up from germline, CDR1 is SGHTA and CDR2 is FQGTGA. The CDR3 coding sequence is TGTGCCAGCAGGGTTAGCGGGAGTAGCAATGAGCAGTTCTTC. This codes for CASRVSGSSNEQFF.

The J gene is TRBJ2-7, the V gene TRBV10-2; D uncertain. Trimming stripped 7 bases from V and 0 bases from J, with 16 bases between. CDR1 is WSHSY and CDR2 is SAAADI in the germline V gene. The CDR3 contains 15 residues. The CDR3 DNA is TGCGCCAGCATCGACTGGCGGTTAAACTCCTACGAGCAGTACTTC. Encoded protein: CASIDWRLNSYEQYF.

At least ten counts were recorded for this clonotype. V usage is TRBV4-2 and J usage is TRBJ2-1; possibly TRBD1 for D (5 bases). CDR1 is LGHNA and CDR2 is YNFKEQ in the germline V gene. The CDR3 is 16 amino acids. Between the trimmed V and J ends, which lost 4 bases and 6 bases, there was a span of 19 bases. This chain's CDR3 is CASSPYRTPPGNEQFF. The CDR3 DNA sequence: TGTGCCAGCAGCCCATACAGGACCCCGCCGGGCAATGAGCAGTTCTTC.

In its sample, this clonotype was seen once. The junction shows a germline mismatch at one end, possibly a read error. This chain links TRBV20-1 with TRBJ2-3; 9 bases are shared with TRBD2. The germline CDR1 and CDR2 sequences are DFQATT and SNEGSKA (reference sequence). The CDR3 has 15 residues. As DNA, the CDR3 is TGCAGTGCTCCACGACTAGCGGAACCCACAGATACGAAGTATTTT. This codes for CSAPRLAEPTDTKYF.

This chain connects TRBV28 to TRBJ2-7, with a tentative D call TRBD2 (6 bases). Trimming left V 7 bases short and J 6 bases short, with 16 bases between. Germline values: CDR1 MDHEN, CDR2 SYDVKM. CDR3 size: 13 residues. CDR3 residues: CASTPGLPGEQYF. In DNA, the CDR3 is TGTGCCAGCACTCCGGGACTCCCAGGCGAGCAGTACTTC.